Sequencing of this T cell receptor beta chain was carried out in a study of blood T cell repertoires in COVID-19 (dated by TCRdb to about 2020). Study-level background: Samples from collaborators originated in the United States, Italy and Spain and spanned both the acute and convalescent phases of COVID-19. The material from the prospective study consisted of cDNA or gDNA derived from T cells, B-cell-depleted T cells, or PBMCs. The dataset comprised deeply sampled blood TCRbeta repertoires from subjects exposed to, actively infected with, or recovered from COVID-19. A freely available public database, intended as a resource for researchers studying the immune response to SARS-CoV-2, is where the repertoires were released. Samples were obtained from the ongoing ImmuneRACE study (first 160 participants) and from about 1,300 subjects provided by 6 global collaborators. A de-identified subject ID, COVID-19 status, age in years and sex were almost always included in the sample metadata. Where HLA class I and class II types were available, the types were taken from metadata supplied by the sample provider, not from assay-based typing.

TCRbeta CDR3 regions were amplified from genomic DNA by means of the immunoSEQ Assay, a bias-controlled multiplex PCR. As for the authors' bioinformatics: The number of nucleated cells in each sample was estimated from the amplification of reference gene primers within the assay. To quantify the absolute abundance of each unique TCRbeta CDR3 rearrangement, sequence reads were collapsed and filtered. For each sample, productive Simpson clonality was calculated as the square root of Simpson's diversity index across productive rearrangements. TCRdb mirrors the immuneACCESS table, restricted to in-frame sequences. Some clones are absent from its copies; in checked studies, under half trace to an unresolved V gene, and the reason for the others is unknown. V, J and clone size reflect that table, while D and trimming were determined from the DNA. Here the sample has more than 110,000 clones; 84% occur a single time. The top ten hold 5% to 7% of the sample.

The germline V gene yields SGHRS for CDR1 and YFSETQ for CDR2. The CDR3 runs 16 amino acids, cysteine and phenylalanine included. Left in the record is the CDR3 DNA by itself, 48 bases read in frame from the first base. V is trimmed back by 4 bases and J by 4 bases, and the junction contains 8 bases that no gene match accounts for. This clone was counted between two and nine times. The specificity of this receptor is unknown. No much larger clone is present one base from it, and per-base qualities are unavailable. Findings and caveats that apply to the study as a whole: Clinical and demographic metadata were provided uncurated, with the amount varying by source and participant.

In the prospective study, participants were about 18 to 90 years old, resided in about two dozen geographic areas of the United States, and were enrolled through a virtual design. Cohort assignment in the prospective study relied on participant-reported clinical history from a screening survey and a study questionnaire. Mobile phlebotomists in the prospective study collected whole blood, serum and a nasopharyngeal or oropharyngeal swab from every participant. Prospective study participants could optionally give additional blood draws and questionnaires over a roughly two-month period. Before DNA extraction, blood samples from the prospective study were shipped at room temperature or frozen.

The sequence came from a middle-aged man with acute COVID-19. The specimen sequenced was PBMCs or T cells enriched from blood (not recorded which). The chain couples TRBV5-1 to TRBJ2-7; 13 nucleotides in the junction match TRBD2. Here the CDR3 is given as CASSPDGTSGTYEQYF. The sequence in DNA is TGCGCCAGCAGCCCCGACGGGACTAGCGGGACTTACGAGCAGTACTTC.